The T cell receptor (beta chain) under discussion was sequenced for a study of blood T cell repertoires in COVID-19. Study in general: Samples came from the United States, Italy and Spain, spanning acute and convalescent COVID-19.

The germline CDR1 and CDR2 sequences are GTSNPN and SVGIG (reference sequence). This CDR3 has 12 residues. The ends were cut back, 0 bases at V and 6 bases at J, with 6 bases in the middle. In the authors' workflow: The assay estimated nucleated cells by amplifying reference gene primers. This table comes from immunoSEQ multiplex PCR, and its TCRdb copy is limited to in-frame clones, with some not included. That table supplies the V and J calls and clone size; D and trimming were determined from the DNA. Among approximately 250,000 clones, 83% were seen once, and the ten largest hold 7.4%. The chain has TRBV30 and TRBJ1-5; no definite D call. The clonotype was recovered from a woman between 45 and 60 years old with acute or convalescent COVID-19. The source material was peripheral blood. CDR3 DNA: TGTGCCTGGAGTGTACCCGGTCAGCCCCAGCATTTT. Its protein is CAWSVPGQPQHF.